The 32 T cell receptor beta chains below all came from one sample that was sequenced in a study of shared clonotypes between healthy human individuals. Generated by immunoSEQ multiplex PCR, the TCRdb table keeps only in-frame clones and is missing some. The table lists about 960,000 clones, 60% to 85% of them singletons. Sequencing was done on a sample of memory CD4+ T cells sorted from blood. Subset here: CD45RA-negative fraction. These receptors came from a man between 18 and 35 years old in good health.

CDR3 sequence reads: CASSTNLAGSYNEQFF. The CDR3 DNA reads as TGCGCCAGCAGCACAAATCTAGCGGGCTCCTACAATGAGCAGTTCTTC. The rearrangement uses TRBV5-1 and TRBJ2-1; TRBD2 agrees at 8 bases. V lost 4 bases and J lost 0; bases outside the gene matches: 6. This CDR3 is 16 amino acids long. CDR1 SGHRS and CDR2 YFSETQ come from the germline V gene.

The genes are TRBV7-8 and TRBJ1-2; D might be TRBD1 (6 bases). V was clipped by 5 bases and J by 4 bases, with 11 bases between them. In germline, CDR1 is SGHVS, CDR2 FQNEAQ. The CDR3 is 13 residues long. The CDR3 DNA follows: TGTGCCAGCAGCCGGACAGCAATCTATGGCTACACCTTC. Protein: CASSRTAIYGYTF.

The rearrangement joins TRBV28 to TRBJ1-1; D call uncertain. The germline gives CDR1 MDHEN, CDR2 SYDVKM. The CDR3 is 12 residues long. V lost 8 bases to trimming and J lost 1 base, with 8 bases between them. The CDR3 nucleotides read TGTGCCAGCTATAACGGGAACACTGAAGCTTTCTTT. Amino acid sequence: CASYNGNTEAFF.

The V call is TRBV27, the J call TRBJ1-5, with 11 bases fitting TRBD1. Germline V gene sequence: CDR1 MNHEY, CDR2 SMNVEV (reference sequence). The CDR3 consists of 15 residues. Trimming cost V 6 bases and J 3 bases; bases outside gene matches: 4. The CDR3 region has the DNA TGTGCCAGCAGGGAGGGACAGGGGGTCAATCAGCCCCAGCATTTT. It translates to CASREGQGVNQPQHF.

Only a few counts were recorded for this clone. The chain employs TRBV2 and TRBJ2-2; no clear D gene. The V gene's germline CDR1 is SNHLY and CDR2 FYNNEI. Trimming pared 5 bases from V and 6 bases from J, leaving 10 bases between. This CDR3 comprises 13 residues. The CDR3 DNA reads as TGTGCCAGCAGTCCTGCTGTCGCCGGGGAGCTGTTTTTT. Translation: CASSPAVAGELFF.

The V call is TRBV6-6, the J call TRBJ1-1, with 9 bases fitting TRBD1. Germline trimming cut 6 bases from V and 5 bases from J; bases unmatched to any gene: 4. The germline CDR1 and CDR2 sequences are MNHNY and SVGAGI (reference sequence). The CDR3 consists of 13 residues. This chain's CDR3 is CASRFGTGTEAFF. CDR3 nucleotides: TGTGCCAGCAGGTTCGGGACAGGGACTGAAGCTTTCTTT.

J is TRBJ1-6 and V is TRBV14; 9 positions agree with TRBD1. The CDR3 covers 17 residues. Germline CDR1 SGHDN, CDR2 FVKESK. J lost 9 bases, V lost 2 bases, and 11 bases had no gene match. The CDR3 nucleotides read TGTGCCAGCAGCCAAACAGGGGGCCGGACCGGCCTTTCACCCCTCCACTTT. Protein product: CASSQTGGRTGLSPLHF.

In this sample, this clone turned up once. This specimen includes other DNA sequences encoding the same CDR3. The gene calls are TRBV9 and TRBJ2-3; D ambiguous. Trimming left V 4 bases short and J 4 bases short, with 10 bases between. Germline values: CDR1 SGDLS, CDR2 YYNGEE. The CDR3 is 13 amino acids. CDR3 DNA sequence: TGTGCCAGCAGCCCGCCGGGCTCAGATACGCAGTATTTT. It yields the protein CASSPPGSDTQYF.

With respect to this clone: Other DNA sequences in this sample translate to the same CDR3. V gene TRBV6-5 combines with J gene TRBJ2-5; TRBD1 matches at 10 bases. V dropped 5 bases and J dropped 5; count of bases not matched to a gene: 5. CDR1 is MNHEY, CDR2 SVGAGI, per germline. The CDR3 sequence is 14 residues long. CDR3 residues: CASSTGQGRETQYF. CDR3 coding DNA: TGTGCCAGCAGTACGGGACAGGGGCGGGAGACCCAGTACTTC.

The genes are TRBV18 and TRBJ2-7, with 8 bases identical to TRBD1. The J segment lost 3 bases and the V segment lost 3 bases, leaving 7 bases of the junction unmatched. The V gene's germline CDR1 is KGHSH and CDR2 LQKENI. The CDR3 length is 15 residues. The CDR3 loop reads CASSPGNRGNYEQYF. CDR3 sequence (DNA): TGTGCCAGCTCACCTGGAAACAGGGGGAACTACGAGCAGTACTTC.

Concerning this clone: It may be a read error: a sequence one base away is much more abundant. The V gene is TRBV2, the J gene TRBJ1-6, with TRBD1 identical over 7 bases. The CDR3 has 13 residues. The V gene's germline CDR1 is SNHLY and CDR2 FYNNEI. Unmatched junction bases numbered 4, after V lost 6 bases and J lost 8 bases. CDR3 sequence (DNA): TGTGCCAGCAGGGACAGGTGCGATTCACCCCTCCACTTT. Translation gives CASRDRCDSPLHF.

This CDR3 is CASALPGATGELFF. CDR3 sequence (DNA): TGCGCCAGCGCCCTTCCCGGGGCCACCGGGGAGCTGTTTTTT. The rearrangement links TRBV10-2 to TRBJ2-2; D may be TRBD1 or TRBD2 (5 bases each). The germline V gene encodes CDR1 WSHSY and CDR2 SAAADI. The V gene lost 8 bases and the J gene lost 4 bases, with 14 bases spanning the gap. The CDR3 extends over 14 amino acids.

This chain uses TRBV30 with TRBJ2-7; D call uncertain. The germline V gene has CDR1 GTSNPN and CDR2 SVGIG (reference sequence). CDR3 length equals 15 residues. The germline V and J ends were trimmed by 2 bases and 5 bases, with 19 bases remaining between them. For the CDR3, the DNA is TGTGCCTGGAGTCCTAAGTCCTGGGGTGGGAACGAGCAGTACTTC. Its translation: CAWSPKSWGGNEQYF.

This clone has more than one count but fewer than ten. This CDR3 reads CARSSSYTIYF. For the CDR3, the DNA is TGTGCCAGAAGCAGCTCCTACACCATATATTTT. V gene TRBV5-3 combines with J gene TRBJ1-3; D not resolved. TRBV5-3 is an ORF, and what it does is uncertain. The CDR3 extends over 11 amino acids. V lost 4 bases to trimming and J lost 8 bases, with 7 bases between them.

The gene calls are TRBV5-6 and TRBJ1-4, with 8 nucleotides matching TRBD1. Germline V CDR1 and CDR2: SGHDT, YYEEEE. Germline trimming cut 3 bases from V and 4 bases from J; bases unmatched to any gene: 11. The CDR3 runs 17 residues. The CDR3 bases are TGTGCCAGCAGCTCGAACCGGGACAGGCGATATAATGAAAAACTGTTTTTT. This codes for CASSSNRDRRYNEKLFF.

This clone was detected only a few times. V usage is TRBV6-1 and J usage is TRBJ2-5; a weak D match, TRBD2 (5 bases). This CDR3 spans 12 amino acids. Germline CDR1 is MNHNS and CDR2 is SASEGT. V lost 3 bases to trimming and J lost 9 bases, with 11 bases between them. CDR3 coding DNA: TGTGCCAGCAGTGACTCGGGGAGCGCCCAGTACTTC. Translated, it gives CASSDSGSAQYF.

The chain is built from TRBV19 and TRBJ1-6, with 8 nucleotides matching TRBD1. V gave up 4 bases and J gave up 6 bases; unmatched junction bases: 11. The CDR3 has 17 residues. Per the germline V gene, CDR1 is LNHDA and CDR2 is SQIVND (reference sequence). The CDR3 DNA reads TGTGCCAGTAGTACGAGACCGGGACAGGCAATTAATTCACCCCTCCACTTT. Translated: CASSTRPGQAINSPLHF.

The rearrangement uses TRBV18 and TRBJ2-1, with 11 bases fitting TRBD2. CDR3 size: 16 residues. The V gene's germline CDR1 is KGHSH and CDR2 LQKENI. The trim removed 2 bases at V and 9 bases at J, leaving 9 bases unmatched. In DNA form, the CDR3 reads TGTGCCAGCTCACCAAAGTCTAGCGGGGGGAGTAGTGAGCAGTTCTTC. It encodes CASSPKSSGGSSEQFF.

The chain joins TRBV19 to TRBJ1-5; perhaps TRBD1 as D (5 bases). Trimming removed 8 bases at V and 1 base at J, with 12 bases between. There are 14 residues in the CDR3. CDR1 is LNHDA, CDR2 SQIVND, per germline (reference sequence). The CDR3, as DNA: TGTGCCAGTTCTCCTAGACAGAGCAATCAGCCCCAGCATTTT. This translates into CASSPRQSNQPQHF.

The chain couples TRBV5-4 to TRBJ2-1; no firm D call. Trimming removed 4 bases at V and 7 bases at J, with 18 bases between. Germline loops: CDR1 SGHNT, CDR2 YYREEE (reference sequence). The CDR3 runs 15 residues. CDR3 sequence reads: CASSPPGSVGNEQFF. The CDR3 DNA follows: TGTGCCAGCAGCCCCCCGGGTTCCGTGGGGAATGAGCAGTTCTTC.

The chain is built from TRBV6-6 and TRBJ2-5; 11 bases are shared with TRBD1. With 5 bases clipped from V and 1 base from J, the junction kept 6 bases outside the gene matches. The CDR3 spans 16 residues. CDR1 and CDR2 (germline): MNHNY, SVGAGI (reference sequence). The CDR3 DNA is TGTGCCAGCAGTATGACCGGGACAGGGGGCCAAGAGACCCAGTACTTC. Translation: CASSMTGTGGQETQYF.

The chain recombines TRBV6-1 with TRBJ2-3, with 7 bases matching TRBD1. The ends lost 4 bases at V and 4 bases at J; junction bases unmatched: 8. Germline lookup yields CDR1 MNHNS and CDR2 SASEGT. The CDR3 is 15 amino acids. CDR3 DNA sequence: TGTGCCAGCAGTGTAGGGGACAGAAATGCAGATACGCAGTATTTT. Translated, it gives CASSVGDRNADTQYF.

The chain carries TRBV29-1 and TRBJ1-1; D is unresolved. Trimming removed 8 bases at V and 2 bases at J, with 9 bases between. Per the germline V gene, CDR1 is SQVTM and CDR2 is ANQGSEA. The CDR3 contains 11 residues. The CDR3 loop reads CSLEKNTEAFF. The CDR3 DNA is TGCAGCTTAGAGAAAAACACTGAAGCTTTCTTT.

This chain connects TRBV6-1 to TRBJ2-3; possibly TRBD1 for D (5 bases). This CDR3 is built from 14 residues. The V end lost 6 bases, the J end lost 4 bases, and 14 bases lay between the germline ends. Germline CDR1 MNHNS, CDR2 SASEGT. DNA for the CDR3: TGTGCCAGCAGGATAGGGGAAGCATCAGATACGCAGTATTTT. Its protein is CASRIGEASDTQYF.

The chain has TRBV5-4 and TRBJ2-3; the match to TRBD2 covers 12 bases. The ends lost 3 bases at V and 4 bases at J; junction bases unmatched: 6. Germline CDR1 reads SGHNT; CDR2 reads YYREEE (reference sequence). The CDR3 sequence is 16 residues long. The DNA for the CDR3 is TGTGCCAGCAGCTCCGGGACTAGCGGGTTGTCAGATACGCAGTATTTT. It yields the protein CASSSGTSGLSDTQYF.

This clone was found once. Here the CDR3 DNA reads TGTGCCAGCAGCTTTACTAGCGGGAGAACCTACGAGCAGTACTTC. It yields the protein CASSFTSGRTYEQYF. V gene TRBV5-4 combines with J gene TRBJ2-7; TRBD2 matches at 11 bases. Germline trimming cut 2 bases from V and 2 bases from J; bases unmatched to any gene: 3. The CDR3 covers 15 residues. Germline CDR1 reads SGHNT; CDR2 reads YYREEE (reference sequence).

The rearrangement joins TRBV10-3 to TRBJ2-7; 7 bases are a match to TRBD2. The J segment lost 0 bases and the V segment lost 3 bases, leaving 2 bases of the junction unmatched. In germline, CDR1 is ENHRY, CDR2 SYGVKD. CDR3 length: 14 amino acids. The CDR3: CAISESGASYEQYF. DNA of the CDR3: TGTGCCATCAGTGAAAGCGGGGCCTCCTACGAGCAGTACTTC.

Concerning this clone itself: A read error is likely, as this CDR3 ends without the conserved phenylalanine or tryptophan. This chain links TRBV5-6 with TRBJ1-6; D is unresolved. The germline V gene encodes CDR1 SGHDT and CDR2 YYEEEE. V was shortened by 0 bases and J by 6 bases, with 10 bases between the two germline ends. This CDR3 is built from 15 residues. CDR3 DNA sequence: TGTGCCAGCAGCTTGGGAGATTGGACTAATTCACCCCTCCACCTT. This codes for CASSLGDWTNSPLHL.

This sequence joins TRBV6-4 and TRBJ2-5, with D maybe TRBD2 (5 bases). The length of the CDR3 is 15 residues. Germline V CDR1 and CDR2: MRHNA, SNTAGT. The V end was cut by 9 bases, the J end by 2 bases, with 19 bases between. DNA for the CDR3: TGTGCCAGTACACACATCAGAGAGCGGCAAGAGACCCAGTACTTC. It translates to CASTHIRERQETQYF.

The gene calls are TRBV21-1 and TRBJ1-1. TRBV21-1 is a pseudogene locus. The CDR3 length is 13 residues. This CDR3 is CAGSSGRNTEAFF. CDR3 DNA sequence: TGTGCCGGCAGCTCCGGGAGGAACACTGAAGCTTTCTTT.

This clone was observed at least ten times. Other DNA sequences in this specimen translate into the identical CDR3. The CDR3 region is CSARGGVGYTF. The CDR3 bases are TGCAGTGCTAGAGGGGGCGTAGGCTACACCTTC. The chain couples TRBV20-1 to TRBJ1-2; the D gene is possibly TRBD1 (5 bases). V lost 1 base to trimming and J lost 8 bases, with 8 bases between them. This CDR3 is 11 amino acids long. Germline V gives CDR1 DFQATT, CDR2 SNEGSKA (reference sequence).

The sample holds a few counts of this clone. The rearrangement uses TRBV9 and TRBJ1-2; tentative D call: TRBD1 (6 bases). The CDR3 spans 15 residues. Trimming removed 0 bases at V and 8 bases at J, with 17 bases between. Germline assignment: CDR1 SGDLS and CDR2 YYNGEE. The CDR3 region is CASSVAGGGGEGYTF. CDR3 nucleotides: TGTGCCAGCAGCGTAGCTGGCGGAGGGGGAGAGGGCTACACCTTC.